This TCR beta chain was captured by sequencing in a study of Graves' ophthalmopathy and Graves' hyperthyroidism. On the study more broadly: Peripheral blood sampling occurred at initial diagnosis, before any treatment. Whole-study results and caveats: Stable hyperthyroidism and ophthalmopathy were told apart by a 13-signature model, which achieved 85% to 90% sensitivity and around 80% specificity.

V was cut by 1 base and J by 3 bases, with 9 bases left in between. The CDR3 extends over 14 amino acids. The starting material, approximately 9.7 ml of fresh peripheral blood, provided the PBMCs. RNA transcripts served as template for amplifying TCR beta CDR3 sequences. HTBI primers served in a first-round RT-PCR, which a second-round multiplex PCR followed. TCRdb analysed the multiplex PCR reads with MiXCR anew, one entry per CDR3 protein. The sample consists of 680,000 or so distinct CDR3 sequences, 22% of them appearing once. This clonotype came up a few times. Its cognate antigen is unknown. The TCR was taken from a woman aged 18-29 years with stable Graves' hyperthyroidism. Some clones in this sample may be carry-over from other donors' samples. The chain combines TRBV12-3 or TRBV12-4 with TRBJ1-1; D not certain. The sample taken for sequencing was peripheral blood. CDR3 protein: CASSLGSGYTEAFF. The CDR3, as DNA: TGTGCCAGCAGTTTAGGGTCTGGGTACACTGAAGCTTTCTTT.